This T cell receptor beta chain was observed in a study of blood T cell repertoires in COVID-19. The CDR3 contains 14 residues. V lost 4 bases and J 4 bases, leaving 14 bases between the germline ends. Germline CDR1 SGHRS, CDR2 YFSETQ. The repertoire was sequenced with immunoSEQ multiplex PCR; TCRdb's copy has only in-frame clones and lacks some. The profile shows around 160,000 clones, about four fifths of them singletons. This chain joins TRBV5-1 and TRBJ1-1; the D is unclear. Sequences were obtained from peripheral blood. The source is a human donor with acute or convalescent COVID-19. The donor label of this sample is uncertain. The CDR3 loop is CASSEGGWGTEAFF. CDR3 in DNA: TGCGCCAGCAGCGAGGGAGGGTGGGGCACTGAAGCTTTCTTT.